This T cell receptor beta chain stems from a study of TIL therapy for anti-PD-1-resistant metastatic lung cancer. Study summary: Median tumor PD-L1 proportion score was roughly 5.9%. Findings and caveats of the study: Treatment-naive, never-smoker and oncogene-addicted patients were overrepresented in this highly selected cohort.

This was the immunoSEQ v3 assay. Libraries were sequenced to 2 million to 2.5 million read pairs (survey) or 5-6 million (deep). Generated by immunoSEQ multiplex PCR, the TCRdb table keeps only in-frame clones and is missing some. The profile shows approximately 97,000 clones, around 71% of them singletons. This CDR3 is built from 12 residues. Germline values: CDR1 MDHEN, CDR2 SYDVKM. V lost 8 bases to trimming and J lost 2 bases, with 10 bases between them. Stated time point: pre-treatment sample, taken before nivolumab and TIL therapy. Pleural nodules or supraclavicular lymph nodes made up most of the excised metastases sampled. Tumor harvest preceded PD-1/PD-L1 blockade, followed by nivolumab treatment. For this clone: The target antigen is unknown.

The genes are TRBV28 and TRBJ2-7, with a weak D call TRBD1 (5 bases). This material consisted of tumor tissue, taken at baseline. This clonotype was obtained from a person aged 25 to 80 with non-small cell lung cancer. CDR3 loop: CASWGSTYEQYF. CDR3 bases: TGTGCCAGCTGGGGCAGCACCTACGAGCAGTACTTC.